These 17 T cell receptor beta chains were sequenced from one sample in a study of blood T cell repertoires in COVID-19. The assay was immunoSEQ multiplex PCR, and TCRdb's table has in-frame clones only and misses some. The repertoire holds about 190,000 clones, with roughly 84% as singletons. The sequenced sample consisted of peripheral blood. The receptors stem from a human donor in a cohort sampled during active COVID-19.

The chain employs TRBV18 and TRBJ2-5; 14 bases align to TRBD2. V lost 8 bases and J lost 4; bases outside the gene matches: 6. There are 15 residues in the CDR3. Germline CDR1 KGHSH, CDR2 LQKENI. The CDR3 sequence: CASEGLAGAVETQYF. CDR3 coding DNA: TGTGCCAGCGAGGGACTAGCGGGAGCGGTAGAGACCCAGTACTTC. Supplemented by reference TRBV18 and TRBJ2-5, the full variable domain reads NAGVMQNPRHLVRRRGQEARLRCSPMKGHSHVYWYRQLPEEGLKFMVYLQKENIIDESGMPKERFSAEFPKEGPSILRIQQVVRGDSAAYFCASEGLAGAVETQYFGPGTRLLVL.

The chain joins TRBV18 to TRBJ1-2; the D gene is possibly TRBD1 (6 bases). The CDR3 sequence is 13 residues long. CDR1 and CDR2 (germline): KGHSH, LQKENI. Trimming pared 3 bases from V and 4 bases from J, leaving 9 bases between. The CDR3 nucleotides are TGTGCCAGCTCACCCGGGGACATCTATGGCTACACCTTC. Amino acids: CASSPGDIYGYTF.

This chain links TRBV29-1 with TRBJ2-2, with no clear D. CDR3 length: 14 residues. Trimming took 5 bases from V and 0 from J, leaving 10 bases between them. Per germline, CDR1 SQVTM and CDR2 ANQGSEA. The CDR3: CSVKALTNTGELFF. The CDR3 bases are TGCAGCGTTAAAGCCCTAACGAACACCGGGGAGCTGTTTTTT.

The chain recombines TRBV27 with TRBJ1-4; perhaps TRBD1 as D (6 bases). CDR1 MNHEY and CDR2 SMNVEV come from the germline V gene (reference sequence). With 5 bases removed from V and 6 bases from J, the gap between germline ends came to 16 bases. The CDR3 is 15 residues long. The CDR3 sequence is CASSGGWGGDEKLFF. The DNA for the CDR3 is TGTGCCAGCAGTGGGGGATGGGGGGGCGATGAAAAACTGTTTTTT.

In its sample, this clone was seen once. This rearrangement joins TRBV7-9 to TRBJ2-1, with TRBD1 as a possible D gene (8 bases). Germline V lookup: CDR1 SEHNR, CDR2 FQNEAQ (reference sequence). The CDR3 consists of 16 residues. Deletions cut 5 bases from V and 6 bases from J, with 20 bases between. CDR3 in DNA: TGTGCCAGCAGCGCGCGGACAGGGAGGGAGAGCAATGAGCAGTTCTTC. It codes for CASSARTGRESNEQFF.

This chain joins TRBV6-5 and TRBJ2-2, with D perhaps TRBD2 (6 bases). Germline V gene sequence: CDR1 MNHEY, CDR2 SVGAGI. CDR3 size: 13 residues. Trimming removed 6 bases at V and 7 bases at J, with 12 bases between. CDR3 nucleotide sequence: TGTGCCAGCAGACAGGCGGGGAGCGGGGAGCTGTTTTTT. This codes for CASRQAGSGELFF.

The chain employs TRBV6-2 or TRBV6-3 and TRBJ1-5; the D gene is possibly TRBD1 (5 bases). The length of the CDR3 is 14 residues. Trimming took 2 bases from V and 7 from J, leaving 12 bases between them. CDR1 and CDR2 (germline): MNHEY, SVGEGT. Written as DNA, the CDR3 is TGTGCCAGCAGTTACCAGGGAGGGAGGCAGCCCCAGCATTTT. Its protein product is CASSYQGGRQPQHF.

The V gene is TRBV12-1, the J gene TRBJ1-1; TRBD1, the table's D call, lacks a check against the DNA. TRBV12-1 is designated a pseudogene. The CDR3 length is 15 residues. CDR3 DNA sequence: TGTGCCAGCAGCTCTCGAGACAGAATGAACACTGAAGCTTTCTTT. It encodes CASSSRDRMNTEAFF.

The chain recombines TRBV2 with TRBJ2-5; the D is unclear. The CDR3 totals 13 residues. V was clipped by 4 bases and J by 1 base, with 7 bases between them. From germline, CDR1 is SNHLY and CDR2 FYNNEI. CDR3 region: CASSVSFQETQYF. In nucleotides, the CDR3 is TGTGCCAGCAGTGTTTCCTTCCAAGAGACCCAGTACTTC.

This rearrangement joins TRBV7-6 to TRBJ1-3, with TRBD1 identical over 10 bases. Germline CDR1 and CDR2: SGHVS and FNYEAQ. V shed 5 bases and J 3 bases; nucleotides not matched to a gene: 7. The CDR3 extends over 16 amino acids. CDR3: CASSLSGTGVGNTIYF. CDR3 nucleotide sequence: TGTGCCAGCAGCCTAAGCGGGACAGGGGTTGGAAACACCATATATTTT. Together with reference TRBV7-6 and TRBJ1-3, the CDR3 gives the full variable domain: GAGVSQSPRYKVTKRGQDVALRCDPISGHVSLYWYRQALGQGPEFLTYFNYEAQQDKSGLPNDRFSAERPEGSISTLTIQRTEQRDSAMYRCASSLSGTGVGNTIYFGEGSWLTVV.

J is TRBJ2-2 and V is TRBV19; D not certain. The V end lost 1 base, the J end lost 8 bases, and 17 bases lay between the germline ends. Per germline, CDR1 LNHDA and CDR2 SQIVND (reference sequence). The CDR3 consists of 16 residues. CDR3 residues: CASSIGARNPPGELFF. The CDR3 DNA reads TGTGCCAGTAGTATAGGGGCCAGGAATCCGCCTGGGGAGCTGTTTTTT.

V usage is TRBV28 and J usage is TRBJ2-5, with a tentative D call TRBD2 (5 bases). The CDR3 spans 14 residues. Germline-derived CDR1 and CDR2 are MDHEN and SYDVKM. V was pared by 2 bases and J by 4 bases, with 11 bases between. The chain's CDR3 is CASSLRDAAETQYF. The CDR3 nucleotides are TGTGCCAGCAGTTTACGGGATGCCGCAGAGACCCAGTACTTC.

V and J are TRBV3-1 (or the pseudogene TRBV3-2) and TRBJ1-2; 7 nucleotides agree with TRBD1. Trimming cost V 0 bases and J 8 bases; bases outside gene matches: 6. The CDR3 is made up of 14 amino acids. The V gene's germline CDR1 is LGHDT and CDR2 YNNKEL (reference sequence). The CDR3 bases are TGTGCCAGCAGCCAAGATGGGGGGACAGCCGGCTACACCTTC. It encodes CASSQDGGTAGYTF.

The chain recombines TRBV18 with TRBJ2-5, with a tentative D call TRBD2 (6 bases). The CDR3 runs 14 residues. Trimming removed 3 bases from V and 1 base from J, with 9 bases in between. Per the germline V gene, CDR1 is KGHSH and CDR2 is LQKENI. CDR3 sequence: CASSPPGSQETQYF. The CDR3 DNA reads as TGTGCCAGCTCACCTCCCGGGAGCCAAGAGACCCAGTACTTC.

The gene calls are TRBV3-1 (or the pseudogene TRBV3-2) and TRBJ1-2; tentative D call: TRBD1 (5 bases). The germline CDR1 and CDR2 sequences are LGHDT and YNNKEL (reference sequence). With 0 bases removed from V and 6 bases from J, the gap between germline ends came to 8 bases. The CDR3 runs to 13 residues. The CDR3 DNA is TGTGCCAGCAGCCAAGACAGGGTACATGGCTACACCTTC. This sequence encodes CASSQDRVHGYTF.

The chain joins TRBV19 to TRBJ1-2; TRBD1 aligns across 7 bases. CDR1 and CDR2 (germline): LNHDA, SQIVND (reference sequence). This CDR3 is built from 13 residues. V lost 3 bases and J lost 14; bases outside the gene matches: 12. The CDR3 nucleotides read TGTGCCAGTAGTATGGATTGGGACAGCGCCTTGACCTTC. Translation gives CASSMDWDSALTF.

The CDR3 sequence: CASSSDRAVRGYTF. CDR3 bases: TGTGCCAGCAGCTCAGACAGGGCTGTCCGCGGCTACACCTTC. The V gene is TRBV11-1, the J gene TRBJ1-2, with 7 bases matching TRBD1. V lost 4 bases, J lost 8 bases, and 10 bases stayed unmatched. CDR1 is SGHAT and CDR2 is FQDESV in the germline V gene (reference sequence). The CDR3 consists of 14 residues.